The 27 T cell receptor beta chains in this list originate from one sample, sequenced in a study of blood T cell repertoires in COVID-19 (dated by TCRdb to between 2020 and 2021). The library was built by means of the immunoSEQ multiplex PCR assay. Entries here come from immuneACCESS through TCRdb and include only in-frame sequences with V and J called. Some clones fail to appear in such tables; in the studies checked, an unresolved V gene covers under half of the shortfall, and the cause of the remainder is unknown. This sample lists over 30,000 clones; around 77% were detected once. The ten largest clones take up 16% of the sample. The source material was peripheral blood. Receptors were obtained from a human donor in a cohort sampled during active COVID-19.

The chain couples TRBV30 to TRBJ2-5; no reliable D call. The CDR3 length is 11 residues. The V end was cut by 5 bases, the J end by 3 bases, with 7 bases between. CDR1 and CDR2 from the germline V gene are GTSNPN and SVGIG (reference sequence). CDR3 sequence reads: CAWGPKETQYF. For the CDR3, the DNA is TGTGCCTGGGGGCCTAAAGAGACCCAGTACTTC.

The chain carries TRBV2 and TRBJ1-4, with TRBD1 matching over 7 bases. The CDR3 is 16 residues long. Germline V gene sequence: CDR1 SNHLY, CDR2 FYNNEI. Unmatched junction bases numbered 6, after V lost 2 bases and J lost 3 bases. The CDR3 spells CASSETPGTANEKLFF. CDR3 DNA: TGTGCCAGCAGTGAAACTCCCGGGACAGCTAATGAAAAACTGTTTTTT.

This sequence joins TRBV11-2 and TRBJ1-1; D unresolved. The CDR3 totals 14 residues. From germline, CDR1 is SGHAT and CDR2 FQNNGV. The V and J ends lost 0 bases and 10 bases respectively, with 15 bases between them. The CDR3: CASSLDSGIVRAFF. The CDR3 DNA reads TGTGCCAGCAGCTTAGATTCGGGGATTGTTCGAGCTTTCTTT.

J is TRBJ2-7 and V is TRBV29-1; 7 bases map to TRBD1. V lost 3 bases to trimming and J lost 3 bases; unmatched junction nucleotides: 14. The CDR3 extends over 16 amino acids. Germline V gene data show CDR1 as SQVTM and CDR2 as ANQGSEA. The CDR3 DNA reads TGCAGCGTTGAGTCAAGGGGCGCCAGGGGGAACTACGAGCAGTACTTC. This codes for CSVESRGARGNYEQYF.

The rearrangement joins TRBV15 to TRBJ2-5, with a weak D call TRBD2 (6 bases). CDR1 and CDR2 (germline): LNHNV, YYDKDF (reference sequence). This CDR3 spans 15 amino acids. V shed 2 bases and J shed 7 bases, with 17 bases lying between them. CDR3 sequence: CATSRSGLGGVTQYF. The CDR3 DNA sequence: TGTGCCACCAGCAGATCGGGACTCGGAGGGGTGACCCAGTACTTC.

The chain uses TRBV30 and TRBJ2-7, with 11 bases aligning to TRBD2. CDR3 length: 17 residues. Germline trimming cut 2 bases from V and 3 bases from J; bases unmatched to any gene: 12. The germline CDR1 and CDR2 sequences are GTSNPN and SVGIG (reference sequence). The CDR3 sequence: CAWSSGPGTSGVYEQYF. The DNA of the CDR3 is TGTGCCTGGAGTAGCGGCCCCGGGACTAGCGGAGTCTACGAGCAGTACTTC.

The chain recombines TRBV9 with TRBJ2-6, with D tentatively TRBD2 (6 bases). Germline CDR1 SGDLS, CDR2 YYNGEE. CDR3 size: 17 residues. Trimming pared 4 bases from V and 0 bases from J, leaving 14 bases between. CDR3 nucleotide sequence: TGTGCCAGCAGCCTGGGGGGACGGAGCTCTGGGGCCAACGTCCTGACTTTC. Translating gives CASSLGGRSSGANVLTF.

The sample holds a few counts of this clone. The J gene is TRBJ2-5, the V gene TRBV5-1, with D possibly matching TRBD2 (5 bases). V lost 0 bases, J lost 5 bases, and 14 bases lay in between. CDR3 length equals 15 residues. The germline V gene has CDR1 SGHRS and CDR2 YFSETQ. The CDR3 nucleotides are TGCGCCAGCAGCTTGGCCGGCCCCTCGGGGGAGACCCAGTACTTC. This translates into CASSLAGPSGETQYF.

This sequence joins TRBV28 and TRBJ2-1, with TRBD1 matching over 7 bases. Trimming cost V 5 bases and J 9 bases; bases outside gene matches: 19. CDR1 and CDR2 (germline): MDHEN, SYDVKM. CDR3 length: 17 amino acids. CDR3 loop: CASSPWRRATGNSEQFF. CDR3 DNA: TGTGCCAGCAGTCCTTGGAGACGCGCGACAGGGAATAGTGAGCAGTTCTTC.

V usage is TRBV10-3 and J usage is TRBJ1-5; D gene uncertain. The germline V gene encodes CDR1 ENHRY and CDR2 SYGVKD. The CDR3 sequence is 13 residues long. Here the CDR3 reads CASAPISNQPQHF. The CDR3 DNA follows: TGTGCATCCGCCCCTATTAGCAATCAGCCCCAGCATTTT.

The rearrangement joins TRBV5-1 to TRBJ2-3; unclear D gene. Trimming removed 0 bases from V and 1 base from J, with 12 bases in between. In germline, CDR1 is SGHRS, CDR2 YFSETQ. This CDR3 is built from 16 residues. The CDR3 bases are TGCGCCAGCAGCTTGGCCGTATCGTTAGGCACAGATACGCAGTATTTT. Protein: CASSLAVSLGTDTQYF.

V and J are TRBV6-2 or TRBV6-3 and TRBJ2-3; D possibly corresponds to TRBD1 (6 bases). In germline, CDR1 is MNHEY, CDR2 SVGEGT. Trimming left V 6 bases short and J 5 bases short, with 9 bases between. The CDR3 has 12 residues. CDR3 in amino acids: CASSPTGDTQYF. The CDR3 DNA sequence: TGTGCCAGCAGCCCGACAGGAGATACGCAGTATTTT.

The chain combines TRBV20-1 with TRBJ2-7, with TRBD1 identical over 8 bases. Germline assignment: CDR1 DFQATT and CDR2 SNEGSKA (reference sequence). The CDR3 is 15 residues long. V dropped 3 bases and J dropped 7; count of bases not matched to a gene: 14. Here the CDR3 reads CSASRDRRDLGEQYF. The CDR3 nucleotides read TGCAGTGCTAGTCGGGACAGGAGGGATTTGGGTGAGCAGTACTTC.

The chain joins TRBV6-5 to TRBJ2-1, with TRBD2 matching over 11 bases. Germline-derived CDR1 and CDR2 are MNHEY and SVGAGI. With V trimmed by 7 bases and J by 7 bases, 9 bases remained unmatched. The CDR3 has 15 residues. This CDR3 reads CASTPVAGGPNEQFF. In DNA form, the CDR3 reads TGTGCCAGCACCCCGGTAGCGGGAGGGCCGAATGAGCAGTTCTTC.

This clone has only one observation. DNA of the CDR3: TGTGCCAGCAGCGCGGACAATGAGCAGTTCTTC. Its protein product is CASSADNEQFF. The chain has TRBV11-2 and TRBJ2-1, with D uncertain. Trimming left V 5 bases short and J 5 bases short, with 4 bases between. Germline V gives CDR1 SGHAT, CDR2 FQNNGV. The CDR3 runs to 11 residues. The whole variable domain, remainder taken from reference TRBV11-2 and TRBJ2-1, is EAGVAQSPRYKIIEKRQSVAFWCNPISGHATLYWYQQILGQGPKLLIQFQNNGVVDDSQLPKDRFSAERLKGVDSTLKIQPAKLEDSAVYLCASSADNEQFFGPGTRLTVL.

This chain links TRBV11-2 with TRBJ2-5, with TRBD2 matching over 10 bases. The V and J ends lost 3 bases and 2 bases, in that order; junction bases with no gene match: 9. CDR1 and CDR2 from the germline V gene are SGHAT and FQNNGV. The CDR3 totals 17 residues. Here the CDR3 DNA reads TGTGCCAGCAGCTTTGGCGCTAGCGGGGGAGTTCAAGAGACCCAGTACTTC. It is translated as CASSFGASGGVQETQYF.

This clone was recorded only once. This rearrangement joins TRBV2 to TRBJ1-1; a weak D match, TRBD1 (6 bases). Trimming removed 6 bases at V and 1 base at J, with 9 bases between. This CDR3 has 13 amino acids. Germline V gene data show CDR1 as SNHLY and CDR2 as FYNNEI. CDR3 region: CASSGQPNTEAFF. CDR3 bases: TGTGCCAGCAGCGGACAGCCGAACACTGAAGCTTTCTTT.

V usage is TRBV27 and J usage is TRBJ2-7; 11 bases agree with TRBD2. This CDR3 has 14 residues. CDR1 and CDR2 (germline): MNHEY, SMNVEV (reference sequence). With V trimmed by 7 bases and J by 5 bases, 7 bases remained unmatched. The CDR3 DNA sequence: TGTGCCAGCAAGGAGACTAGCGGGGTGCACGAGCAGTACTTC. It translates to CASKETSGVHEQYF.

This clone was found many times. J is TRBJ2-7 and V is TRBV14; D is undetermined. Germline CDR1 and CDR2: SGHDN and FVKESK. This CDR3 region has 12 residues. Trimming removed 3 bases at V and 7 bases at J, with 10 bases between. Written as DNA, the CDR3 is TGTGCCAGCAGCCAGACAAGGTGGGAGCAGTACTTC. Translation gives CASSQTRWEQYF.

The rearrangement links TRBV6-5 to TRBJ2-5; possibly TRBD1 for D (6 bases). CDR3 length equals 15 residues. V lost 6 bases to trimming and J lost 5 bases, with 19 bases between them. Germline V gene data show CDR1 as MNHEY and CDR2 as SVGAGI. The CDR3 bases are TGTGCCAGCAGCTTAACAAGGGACACCACGGAGACCCAGTACTTC. Amino acid sequence: CASSLTRDTTETQYF.

The chain employs TRBV6-5 and TRBJ2-5; TRBD2 aligns across 9 bases. Germline CDR1 and CDR2: MNHEY and SVGAGI. The trim removed 6 bases at V and 2 bases at J, leaving 7 bases unmatched. The CDR3 extends over 15 amino acids. The CDR3 sequence is CASRPLAGRQETQYF. CDR3 bases: TGTGCCAGCAGGCCTCTAGCGGGACGACAAGAGACCCAGTACTTC.

The V gene is TRBV2, the J gene TRBJ2-7, with D possibly being TRBD1 (6 bases). Germline loops: CDR1 SNHLY, CDR2 FYNNEI. Trimming stripped 7 bases from V and 3 bases from J, with 16 bases between. The CDR3 is 14 amino acids. Here the CDR3 reads CASTTSRGYYEQYF. CDR3 nucleotides: TGTGCCAGCACCACCTCCAGGGGTTACTACGAGCAGTACTTC.

V is TRBV14 and J is TRBJ2-5, with TRBD1 matching over 7 bases. After removal of 1 base from V and 5 bases from J, the junction contained 10 bases not matched to a gene. The CDR3 sequence is 16 residues long. Germline V lookup: CDR1 SGHDN, CDR2 FVKESK. CDR3 sequence reads: CASSQGSNRGGETQYF. The CDR3 DNA sequence: TGTGCCAGCAGCCAAGGTTCTAACAGGGGTGGGGAGACCCAGTACTTC.

The CDR3 reads CASSSGSYEQYF. In DNA form, the CDR3 reads TGCGCCAGCAGCAGCGGTTCCTACGAGCAGTACTTC. The V call is TRBV10-1, the J call TRBJ2-7; D is perhaps TRBD2 (5 bases). This CDR3 region has 12 residues. The V end was cut by 6 bases, the J end by 1 base, with 7 bases between. From germline, CDR1 is WNHNN and CDR2 SYGVQD (reference sequence).

To note about this clone: At the DNA level, this CDR3 is encoded by other sequences in the same sample as well. The chain carries TRBV28 and TRBJ2-3; D not certain. The V end was cut by 3 bases, the J end by 9 bases, with 10 bases between. This CDR3 has 12 residues. CDR1 and CDR2 from the germline V gene are MDHEN and SYDVKM. In nucleotides, the CDR3 is TGTGCCAGCAGTTTTAGGAGAAACACGCAGTATTTT. This translates into CASSFRRNTQYF.

The chain employs TRBV27 and TRBJ2-4; 7 bases map to TRBD1. Germline CDR1 is MNHEY and CDR2 is SMNVEV (reference sequence). Germline trimming cut 0 bases from V and 7 bases from J; bases unmatched to any gene: 3. The CDR3 is made up of 14 amino acids. The DNA of the CDR3 is TGTGCCAGCAGTTTATCAGGGGGCGCGAACATTCAGTACTTC. This encodes CASSLSGGANIQYF.

The V call is TRBV11-3, the J call TRBJ2-1; D might be TRBD2 (5 bases). Germline V gene lookup returns CDR1 SGHNT and CDR2 YENEEA. The CDR3 sequence is 16 residues long. Trimming stripped 1 base from V and 2 bases from J, with 12 bases between. The CDR3, as DNA: TGTGCCAGCAGCTTAGTTTCGGGAACCCCCTACAATGAGCAGTTCTTC. Protein sequence: CASSLVSGTPYNEQFF.